These T cell receptor beta chains were read from a single sample in a study of blood T cell repertoires in COVID-19. Generated by immunoSEQ multiplex PCR, the TCRdb table keeps only in-frame clones and is missing some. The top ten clones hold 2% to 3% of a sample with fewer than 15,000 clones, 70% to 90% of them seen once. The sequenced material came from peripheral blood. The receptors derive from a human donor in a cohort sampled during active COVID-19. The CDR3 runs from the conserved cysteine through the conserved F or W. Each record gives: J gene, clone size, V gene, D gene, CDR3 DNA, CDR3 protein. D genes are given only for firm matches. Clone size is stated in some rows and not others, as once, few, many or a class when expanded.

TRBJ2-7 - TRBV3-1/TRBV3-2 - TGTGCCAGCAGCCTAGGGGACTCCTCCTACGAGCAGTACTTC CASSLGDSSYEQYF
TRBJ2-7 - TRBV6-2/TRBV6-3 TRBD2 TGTGCCAGCAGTGTCGCGGGGGGGCCGTACGAGCAGTACTTC CASSVAGGPYEQYF
TRBJ2-1 - TRBV7-8 - TGTGCCAGCAGATCGGGACTCTTACTCCACAATGAGCAGTTCTTC CASRSGLLLHNEQFF
TRBJ1-3 - TRBV9 TRBD1 TGTGCCAGCAGCGTTGGCCAGGGGGGTGGAAACACCATATATTTT CASSVGQGGGNTIYF
TRBJ1-4 once TRBV27 TRBD1 TGTGCCAGCAGGGAGGAGGGGACAGGGGAAAGAAAACTGTTTTTT CASREEGTGERKLFF
TRBJ1-5 few TRBV2 - TGTGCCAGCACCCAGGGGTCGGGCAATCAGCCCCAGCATTTT CASTQGSGNQPQHF
TRBJ1-2 once TRBV30 TRBD1 TGTGCCTGGAGTGTACTTCGACAGGGGGCTCAGGGCTACACCTTC CAWSVLRQGAQGYTF
TRBJ1-2 - TRBV3-1/TRBV3-2 - TGTGCCAGCAGCCAATCGAGACTCGACTATGGCTACACCTTC CASSQSRLDYGYTF
TRBJ1-2 - TRBV9 - TGTGCCAGCAGCGTAGGGCAGGGGCGTTATGGCTACACCTTC CASSVGQGRYGYTF
TRBJ2-7 - TRBV6-2/TRBV6-3 - TGTGCCAGCAGTTCCCTGGACACAGGGCGGGACGAGCAGTACTTC CASSSLDTGRDEQYF
TRBJ2-2 once TRBV10-1 TRBD1 TGCGCCAGCAGCCGGGACAGTAACACCGGGGAGCTGTTTTTT CASSRDSNTGELFF
TRBJ1-6 - TRBV18 TRBD1 TGTGCCAGCTCACCTGCGACAGGGGCGGTAGCCCTCCACTTT CASSPATGAVALHF
TRBJ2-7 - TRBV5-6 - TGTGCCAGCAACAAGGACTTCAGCTCCTACGAGCAGTACTTC CASNKDFSSYEQYF
TRBJ2-1 - TRBV7-2 - TGTGCCAGCAGCTCCGGACTACCAGGCAATGAGCAGTTCTTC CASSSGLPGNEQFF
TRBJ1-2 - TRBV28 - TGTGCCAGCAGTTATCAGAACTATGGCTACACCTTC CASSYQNYGYTF
TRBJ1-2 - TRBV28 TRBD1 TGTGCCAGCAGTTTATCGGACAGGGGGGATGGCTACACCTTC CASSLSDRGDGYTF
TRBJ2-7 - TRBV11-3 - TGTGCCAGCAGCTTTGGAGCGGCAGTTTCCTACGAGCAGTACTTC CASSFGAAVSYEQYF
TRBJ2-3 once TRBV6-5 TRBD2 TGTGCCAGCAGTATCGGGGGGACCACAGATACGCAGTATTTT CASSIGGTTDTQYF
TRBJ2-1 - TRBV18 - TGTGCCAGCTCACGGACAGTCGCTGACAATGAGCAGTTCTTC CASSRTVADNEQFF
TRBJ2-1 - TRBV12-3/TRBV12-4 - TGTGCCAGCAGGGTACTGGGGGGCAATGAGCAGTTCTTC CASRVLGGNEQFF
TRBJ1-1 once TRBV29-1 - TGCAGCGCCACCAGGACTGGGAACACTGAAGCTTTCTTT CSATRTGNTEAFF
TRBJ1-5 - TRBV12-3/TRBV12-4 - TGTGCCAGCAGCAATCAGGGGATAGGGCCCCAGCATTTT CASSNQGIGPQHF
TRBJ2-1 once TRBV10-3 - TGTGCCATCAGTGCACAAGGGGAGGACTACAATGAGCAGTTCTTC CAISAQGEDYNEQFF
TRBJ1-1 - TRBV11-2 TRBD1 TGTGCCAGCAGCTTAAACCCGACAGGGGGTTTAACTGAAGCTTTCTTT CASSLNPTGGLTEAFF
TRBJ2-1 - TRBV11-2 - TGTGCCAGCAGCTTAATCGGGGGCTCCTACAATGAGCAGTTCTTC CASSLIGGSYNEQFF
TRBJ1-1 - TRBV7-9 - TGTGCCAGCAGCTTACCGGGGAACACTGAAGCTTTCTTT CASSLPGNTEAFF
TRBJ2-3 - TRBV6-4 TRBD2 TGTGCCAGCAGTGACTCTTGGGTAGCGGGAGATACGCAGTATTTT CASSDSWVAGDTQYF
TRBJ2-7 - TRBV27 TRBD1 TGTGCCAGCCAGGACAGGGGAGCCCTCGAGCAGTACTTC CASQDRGALEQYF
TRBJ2-3 - TRBV7-2 - TGTGCCAGCAGCTTAGTTTGGACAGCTAGCACAGATACGCAGTATTTT CASSLVWTASTDTQYF
TRBJ1-1 - TRBV5-4 TRBD1 TGTGCCAGCAGTTTGGGAAGGGACAGCGCTGAAGCTTTCTTT CASSLGRDSAEAFF
TRBJ2-1 - TRBV7-9 - TGTGCCAGCAGCTTAATAGGGAGCTCCTACAATGAGCAGTTCTTC CASSLIGSSYNEQFF
TRBJ2-7 - TRBV6-5 TRBD2 TGTGCTCGAGCGGGACGGATCTCCTACGAGCAGTACTTC CARAGRISYEQYF
TRBJ2-1 - TRBV10-3 TRBD2 TGTGCCATCAAAGGTAGCGGGGGGTCGAATGCTGAGCAGTTCTTC CAIKGSGGSNAEQFF
TRBJ2-5 once TRBV19 TRBD1 TGTGCCAGTAGTTACTCCGGGACAGGGTTCCAAGAGACCCAGTACTTC CASSYSGTGFQETQYF
TRBJ2-2 - TRBV5-1 TRBD1 TGCGCCAGCAGCTTGGGGACAGGCTATAACACCGGGGAGCTGTTTTTT CASSLGTGYNTGELFF
TRBJ2-7 - TRBV7-9 - TGTGCCAGCAGCTTGGGTCTCAGGGGCGAGCAGTACTTC CASSLGLRGEQYF
TRBJ2-1 - TRBV14 - TGTGCCAGCAGCCAGGCAGGGAAGCAGTTCTTC CASSQAGKQFF
TRBJ1-4 few TRBV4-3 - TGCGCCAGCAGCCTAGCGACAGGAATTAATGAAAAACTGTTTTTT CASSLATGINEKLFF
TRBJ2-5 - TRBV7-6 - TGTGCCAGCAGCACCCGGTCCGCGGAGACCCAGTACTTC CASSTRSAETQYF
TRBJ2-1 - TRBV6-5 TRBD2 TGTGCCAGCAGTTTCAAGCGGGGGGGCGTTGAGCAGTTCTTC CASSFKRGGVEQFF
TRBJ1-2 - TRBV5-4 TRBD1 TGTGCCAGCAGCTTGGGGACAGGGGAAGCCTATGGCTACACCTTC CASSLGTGEAYGYTF
TRBJ2-7 - TRBV6-2/TRBV6-3 TRBD2 TGTGCCAGCAGTTACTCCGAGCGGGGGAGCTCCTACGAGCAGTACTTC CASSYSERGSSYEQYF
TRBJ2-5 - TRBV2 TRBD2 TGTGCCAGCAGTGGGCCCGGACTAGCGGGGGGGCCAGGTGAGACCCAGTACTTC CASSGPGLAGGPGETQYF
TRBJ2-2 - TRBV3-1/TRBV3-2 TRBD2 TGTGCCAGCAGCCAGTATAAAACTAGCGGGGTGGAAGGGGAGCTGTTTTTT CASSQYKTSGVEGELFF
TRBJ1-2 - TRBV12-5 TRBD1 TGTGCTAGTGCCCCTCCCCGGGACAGGGGGAACTATGGCTACACCTTC CASAPPRDRGNYGYTF
TRBJ2-3 - TRBV2 TRBD2 TGTGCCTGCAGTGGGCGGGGGGGCGAGGATACGCAGTATTTT CACSGRGGEDTQYF
TRBJ2-7 - TRBV2 TRBD1 TGTGCTTCTGAGGGGGCTTTAGGCTACGAGCAGTACTTC CASEGALGYEQYF
TRBJ1-1 - TRBV5-3 - TGTGCCAGAAGCAATCGGGGGGGGAACAGGAATGAAGGCACTGAAGCTTTCTTT CARSNRGGNRNEGTEAFF
TRBJ1-1 few TRBV5-1 TRBD1 TGCGCCAGCAGCCAGGGGACAGCGAACACTGAAGCTTTCTTT CASSQGTANTEAFF
TRBJ2-1 - TRBV7-2 - TGTGCCAGCAGCACCCATCGCGGGTTTAGCTCCTACAATGAGCAGTTCTTC CASSTHRGFSSYNEQFF
TRBJ2-2 - TRBV18 TRBD2 TGTGCCAGCTCACCACCGCTAGCGGGAGGTGCTAGCACCGGGGAGCTGTTTTTT CASSPPLAGGASTGELFF
TRBJ2-7 - TRBV12-3/TRBV12-4 TRBD1 TGTGCCAGCAGCCGAATGACAGGGAACGAGCAGTACTTC CASSRMTGNEQYF
TRBJ2-2 - TRBV11-2 TRBD2 TGTGCCAGCAGCTCCACGGGAGCGGGGGCCATGAACACCGGGGAGCTGTTTTTT CASSSTGAGAMNTGELFF
TRBJ1-2 once TRBV5-6 - TGTGCCAGCAGCGACACAGGGTCCCCTCACGGCTACACCTTC CASSDTGSPHGYTF
TRBJ2-2 once TRBV15 - TGTGCCACCAGCAGAGAATTAGCGAACACCGGGGAGCTGTTTTTT CATSRELANTGELFF
TRBJ2-1 - TRBV5-1 - TGCGCCAGCAGCTTGACAAGCTCCTACAATGAGCAGTTCTTC CASSLTSSYNEQFF
TRBJ2-1 - TRBV18 - TGTGCCAGCTCACCCCTCGGAGGCGTGGGGGGCTACAATGAGCAGTTCTTC CASSPLGGVGGYNEQFF
TRBJ2-6 - TRBV7-9 - TGTGCCAGCAGCCCCTGGAGGGATGTCTCTGGGGCCAACGTCCTGACTTTC CASSPWRDVSGANVLTF
TRBJ1-5 - TRBV10-3 - TGTGCCATCAAGGCGGCCGGTCAGCCCCAGCATTTT CAIKAAGQPQHF
TRBJ2-3 - TRBV5-5 TRBD2 TGTGCCAGCAGCTTTCGACTAGCGGGGTCAGATACGCAGTATTTT CASSFRLAGSDTQYF